The 3 T cell receptor beta chains below were found in one sample sequenced in a study of regulatory T cells in long-lasting Graves disease. To make TCR beta libraries, researchers used iRepertoire HTBI primers and Arm-PCR of CDR3 regions. TCRdb processed the multiplex PCR reads anew with MiXCR; each CDR3 protein has one entry. Here the sample spans roughly 500,000 distinct CDR3 sequences, 11% to 15% being singletons. Time point given: newly diagnosed GD, antithyroid drugs for less than 3 months. Researchers made the TCR library from RNA that was extracted from PBMCs. This sample was shared with a second study, whose subject was T cells in Graves' hyperthyroidism and ophthalmopathy.

The starting material was peripheral blood mononuclear cells (PBMCs), obtained at new diagnosis, from a patient treated with antithyroid drugs. The receptors originated from a woman aged 45 to 65 with Graves disease.

The V and J genes are TRBV9 and TRBJ2-1, with 8 bases matching TRBD2. This CDR3 spans 17 amino acids. Germline loops: CDR1 SGDLS, CDR2 YYNGEE. V shed 4 bases, J shed 5 bases, and the junction held 14 bases outside the gene matches. Here the CDR3 DNA reads TGTGCCAGCAGCAAGCGTATTCTAGCGGGCGACCACAATGAGCAGTTCTTC. Translated, it gives CASSKRILAGDHNEQFF.

The chain recombines TRBV2 with TRBJ1-2, with no clear D. V lost 3 bases, J lost 5 bases, and 7 bases lay in between. Looked up from germline, CDR1 is SNHLY and CDR2 is FYNNEI. The length of the CDR3 is 12 residues. The CDR3 region has the DNA TGTGCCAGCAGTGAGGACGTATATGGCTACACCTTC. Its translation is CASSEDVYGYTF.

This clonotype was detected ten times or more. V and J are TRBV7-7 and TRBJ2-5; 11 positions match TRBD2. J gave up 3 bases and V 1 base, and 1 base lay outside the gene matches. The CDR3 spans 15 residues. CDR1 SSHAT and CDR2 FNYEAQ come from the germline V gene (reference sequence). Here the CDR3 reads CASSLVAGGKETQYF. The CDR3 DNA follows: TGTGCCAGCAGCTTAGTAGCGGGAGGGAAAGAGACCCAGTACTTC. Filled out from reference TRBV7-7 and TRBJ2-5, the complete variable domain reads GAGVSQSPRYKVTKRGQDVTLRCDPISSHATLYWYQQALGQGPEFLTYFNYEAQPDKSGLPSDRFSAERPEGSISTLTIQRTEQRDSAMYRCASSLVAGGKETQYFGPGTRLLVL.